The 6 T cell receptor beta chains below come from one sample, sequenced in a study of blood T cell repertoires in COVID-19. The data were produced by immunoSEQ multiplex PCR, yet TCRdb's version contains in-frame clones alone and is incomplete. Here the sample spans more than 50,000 clones, around 90% being singletons. The sequencing sample was made of peripheral blood. Receptors were obtained from a man aged 55-75 years with active COVID-19.

This clone showed up just once. The chain uses TRBV28 and TRBJ1-1; D uncertain. The CDR3 sequence is 13 residues long. The V end lost 1 base, the J end lost 8 bases, and 11 bases lay between the germline ends. Germline V CDR1 and CDR2: MDHEN, SYDVKM. Here the CDR3 reads CASSLSFPGEAFF. DNA for the CDR3: TGTGCCAGCAGTTTATCATTCCCCGGGGAAGCTTTCTTT.

The count of this clone is one. This rearrangement joins TRBV6-5 to TRBJ1-5, with TRBD1 identical over 10 bases. With 5 bases clipped from V and 6 bases from J, the junction kept 7 bases outside the gene matches. Germline values: CDR1 MNHEY, CDR2 SVGAGI. The CDR3 length is 15 residues. The CDR3 protein is CASSKGQGNFQPQHF. CDR3 coding DNA: TGTGCCAGCAGTAAGGGACAGGGGAATTTTCAGCCCCAGCATTTT.

V usage is TRBV27 and J usage is TRBJ2-2; tentatively, D is TRBD2 (6 bases). The CDR3 consists of 15 residues. V was pared by 2 bases and J by 4 bases, with 11 bases between. The germline V gene has CDR1 MNHEY and CDR2 SMNVEV (reference sequence). The CDR3 reads CASSLEGLSTGELFF. The DNA for the CDR3 is TGTGCCAGCAGTTTAGAGGGACTCAGCACCGGGGAGCTGTTTTTT.

This clone was observed a handful of times. The chain employs TRBV5-1 and TRBJ1-4, with a weak D call TRBD1 (6 bases). V lost 7 bases, J lost 2 bases, and 18 bases lay in between. CDR3 length: 16 amino acids. CDR1 is SGHRS and CDR2 is YFSETQ in the germline V gene. CDR3 sequence reads: CASPGGADLTNEKLFF. The CDR3 region has the DNA TGCGCCAGCCCCGGGGGGGCGGATCTCACTAATGAAAAACTGTTTTTT. Full variable domain (outside the CDR3, taken from reference TRBV5-1 and TRBJ1-4): KAGVTQTPRYLIKTRGQQVTLSCSPISGHRSVSWYQQTPGQGLQFLFEYFSETQRNKGNFPGRFSGRQFSNSRSEMNVSTLELGDSALYLCASPGGADLTNEKLFFGSGTQLSVL.

The chain couples TRBV2 to TRBJ2-5; the match to TRBD1 covers 8 bases. CDR3 size: 14 residues. The trim removed 5 bases at V and 5 bases at J, leaving 7 bases unmatched. The V gene's germline CDR1 is SNHLY and CDR2 FYNNEI. The CDR3 region is CASSRRGLGETQYF. The CDR3 bases are TGTGCCAGCAGTCGCAGGGGGCTAGGGGAGACCCAGTACTTC.

As DNA, the CDR3 is TGTGCCAGCTCACCATTGGACAGGGCTTCCTACGAGCAGTACTTC. Amino acid sequence: CASSPLDRASYEQYF. The chain uses TRBV18 and TRBJ2-7, with TRBD1 matching 8 bases. V was pared by 2 bases and J by 1 base, with 4 bases of the junction left unmatched. This CDR3 is built from 15 residues. Looked up from germline, CDR1 is KGHSH and CDR2 is LQKENI. Full variable domain (missing parts from reference TRBV18 and TRBJ2-7): NAGVMQNPRHLVRRRGQEARLRCSPMKGHSHVYWYRQLPEEGLKFMVYLQKENIIDESGMPKERFSAEFPKEGPSILRIQQVVRGDSAAYFCASSPLDRASYEQYFGPGTRLTVT.